The clone carrying this T cell receptor (beta chain) appeared a few times. Germline V gene data show CDR1 as SGHAT and CDR2 as FQNNGV. This CDR3 has 13 residues. V was clipped by 3 bases and J by 5 bases, with 10 bases between them. These data come from a study of blood T cell repertoires in COVID-19. Study context: The analysed material was cDNA or gDNA that came from T cells, B-cell-depleted T cells, or PBMCs.

Source study methods: It was from reference gene primer amplification that nucleated cell counts were estimated. Method: immunoSEQ multiplex PCR; TCRdb's copy keeps in-frame clones and lacks some. For V, J and clone size, that table is used; D and trimming come from the DNA. The table records approximately 140,000 clones, approximately 84% of them present only once. This TCR was recovered from a man aged 55 to 69 with acute or convalescent COVID-19. The chain has TRBV11-2 and TRBJ1-1; TRBD1 is a possible D gene (5 bases). The material sequenced was peripheral blood. CDR3 DNA sequence: TGTGCCAGCAGCTTGGGGCGGAGTACTGAAGCTTTCTTT. Translating gives CASSLGRSTEAFF. The full variable domain, its missing parts supplied by reference TRBV11-2 and TRBJ1-1, is EAGVAQSPRYKIIEKRQSVAFWCNPISGHATLYWYQQILGQGPKLLIQFQNNGVVDDSQLPKDRFSAERLKGVDSTLKIQPAKLEDSAVYLCASSLGRSTEAFFGQGTRLTVV.